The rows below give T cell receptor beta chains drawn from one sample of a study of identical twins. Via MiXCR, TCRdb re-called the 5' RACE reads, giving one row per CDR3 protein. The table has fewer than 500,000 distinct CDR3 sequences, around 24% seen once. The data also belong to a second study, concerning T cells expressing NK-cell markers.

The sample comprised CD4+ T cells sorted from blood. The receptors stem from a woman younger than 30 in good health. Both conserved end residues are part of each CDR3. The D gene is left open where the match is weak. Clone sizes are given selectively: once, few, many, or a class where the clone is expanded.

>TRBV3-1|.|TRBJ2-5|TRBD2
CASTGGSAETQYF
TGTGCCAGCACCGGGGGGAGCGCGGAGACCCAGTACTTC
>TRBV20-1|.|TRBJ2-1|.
CSARGRGQGSYQEQFF
TGCAGTGCTAGAGGGCGGGGGCAGGGCTCCTACCAAGAGCAGTTCTTC
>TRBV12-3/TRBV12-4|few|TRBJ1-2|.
CASSLGGFGYTF
TGTGCCAGCAGTTTAGGGGGCTTTGGCTACACCTTC
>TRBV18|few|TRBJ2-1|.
CASSPGGVGEQFF
TGTGCCAGCTCACCGGGAGGAGTGGGTGAGCAGTTCTTC
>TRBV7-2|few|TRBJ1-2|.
CASSLVEGNYGYTF
TGTGCCAGCAGCTTAGTGGAGGGTAACTATGGCTACACCTTC
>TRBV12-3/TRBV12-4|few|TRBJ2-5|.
CASSLILGDGPYQETQYF
TGTGCCAGCAGTTTAATTTTAGGGGACGGCCCCTACCAAGAGACCCAGTACTTC
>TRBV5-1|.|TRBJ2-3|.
CASSLARGAEDTQYF
TGCGCCAGCAGCTTGGCACGGGGGGCGGAAGATACGCAGTATTTT
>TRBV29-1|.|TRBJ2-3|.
CSADEGGTDTQYF
TGCAGCGCTGACGAGGGGGGCACAGATACGCAGTATTTT
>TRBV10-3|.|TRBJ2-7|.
CAISEIRGEQYF
TGTGCCATCAGTGAGATAAGGGGCGAGCAGTACTTC
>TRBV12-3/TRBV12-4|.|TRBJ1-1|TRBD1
CASSRLRGLVTEAFF
TGTGCCAGCAGTCGCCTCAGGGGGTTGGTCACTGAAGCTTTCTTT
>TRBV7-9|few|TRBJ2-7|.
CASSPGAEASYEQYF
TGTGCCAGCAGCCCCGGGGCAGAAGCCTCCTACGAGCAGTACTTC
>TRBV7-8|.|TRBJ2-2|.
CASSPQSVGELFF
TGTGCCAGCAGCCCCCAGAGTGTCGGGGAGCTGTTTTTT
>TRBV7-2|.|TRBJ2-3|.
CASTERHTQYF
TGTGCCAGCACCGAGCGGCATACGCAGTATTTT
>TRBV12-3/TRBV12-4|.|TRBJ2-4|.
CASSSRAVGLGIQYF
TGTGCCAGCAGCTCCCGGGCCGTCGGCTTGGGCATTCAGTACTTC
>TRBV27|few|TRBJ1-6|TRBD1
CASSSIRGTINSPLHF
TGTGCCAGCAGTAGTATCAGGGGGACCATCAATTCACCCCTCCACTTT
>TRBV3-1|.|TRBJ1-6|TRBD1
CASSQEGGGGSPLHF
TGTGCCAGCAGCCAAGAGGGGGGAGGGGGCTCACCCCTCCACTTT
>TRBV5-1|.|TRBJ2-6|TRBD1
CASSLARTGPSGANVLTF
TGCGCCAGCAGCTTGGCTCGGACAGGCCCCTCTGGGGCCAACGTCCTGACTTTC
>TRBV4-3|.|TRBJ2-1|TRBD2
CASSQEGGRSGEQFF
TGCGCCAGCAGCCAAGAGGGAGGGAGAAGCGGTGAGCAGTTCTTC
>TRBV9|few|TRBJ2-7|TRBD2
CASSVALSSGPYEQYF
TGTGCCAGCAGCGTAGCTCTCTCTAGCGGTCCCTACGAGCAGTACTTC
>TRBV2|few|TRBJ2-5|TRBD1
CASSNRQGLFETQYF
TGTGCCAGCAGTAACCGACAGGGTCTATTTGAGACCCAGTACTTC
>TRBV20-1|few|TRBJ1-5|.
CSARQGPPNQPQHF
TGCAGTGCTAGACAGGGTCCCCCCAATCAGCCCCAGCATTTT
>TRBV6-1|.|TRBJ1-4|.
CASRPGRTNEKLFF
TGTGCCAGCCGACCCGGGAGGACTAATGAAAAACTGTTTTTT
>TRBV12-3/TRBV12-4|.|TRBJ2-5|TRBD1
CASSLRGPSGTQYF
TGTGCCAGCAGTTTGAGGGGGCCCTCGGGGACCCAGTACTTC
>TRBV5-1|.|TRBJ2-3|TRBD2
CASSLGLTSGIGTDTQYF
TGCGCCAGCAGCTTGGGTCTGACTAGCGGGATTGGCACAGATACGCAGTATTTT
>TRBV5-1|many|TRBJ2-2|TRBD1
CASSRTGTGELFF
TGCGCCAGCAGCCGGACAGGGACCGGGGAGCTGTTTTTT
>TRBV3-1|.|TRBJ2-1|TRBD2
CASSTSGSPYEQFF
TGTGCCAGCAGTACTAGCGGGAGCCCTTATGAGCAGTTCTTC
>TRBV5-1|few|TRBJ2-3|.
CASSLVPGDTQYF
TGCGCCAGCAGCTTGGTACCGGGAGATACGCAGTATTTT
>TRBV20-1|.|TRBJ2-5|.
CSAPKSGQETQYF
TGCAGTGCGCCAAAGAGCGGCCAAGAGACCCAGTACTTC
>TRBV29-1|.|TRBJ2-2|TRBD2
CSVKGTSGSRGDTGELFF
TGCAGCGTCAAGGGGACTAGCGGGAGTAGAGGGGACACCGGGGAGCTGTTTTTT
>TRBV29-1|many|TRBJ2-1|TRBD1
CSVLGGQGADEQFF
TGCAGCGTCTTAGGGGGACAGGGGGCAGACGAGCAGTTCTTC
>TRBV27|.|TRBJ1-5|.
CASSWTSLAPQHF
TGTGCCAGCAGTTGGACGTCCCTCGCGCCCCAGCATTTT
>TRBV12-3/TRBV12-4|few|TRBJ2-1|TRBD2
CASSQGLVGAEQFF
TGTGCCAGCAGCCAGGGACTAGTGGGAGCTGAGCAGTTCTTC
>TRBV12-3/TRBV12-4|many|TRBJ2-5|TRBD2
CASSFPAGGGKETQYF
TGTGCCAGCAGTTTCCCCGCCGGGGGGGGCAAAGAGACCCAGTACTTC
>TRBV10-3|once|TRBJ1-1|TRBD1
CAINKSRGRNRGTEAFF
TGTGCCATCAATAAGTCACGCGGAAGAAACAGGGGGACTGAAGCTTTCTTT
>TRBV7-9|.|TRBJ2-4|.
CASSIGTGDPKNIQYF
TGTGCCAGCAGCATAGGGACGGGAGATCCTAAAAACATTCAGTACTTC
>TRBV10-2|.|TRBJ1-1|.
CASRAGGRTEAFF
TGCGCCAGCAGAGCTGGGGGACGCACTGAAGCTTTCTTT
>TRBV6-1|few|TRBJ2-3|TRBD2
CATQLAGDTDTQYF
TGTGCGACCCAACTAGCGGGAGACACAGATACGCAGTATTTT
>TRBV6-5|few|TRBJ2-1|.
CASSFQGLPQFF
TGTGCCAGCAGTTTTCAGGGGCTTCCGCAGTTCTTC
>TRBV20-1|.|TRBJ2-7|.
CSARDKNYLRSHEQYF
TGCAGTGCTAGAGATAAAAACTACCTCAGATCCCACGAGCAGTACTTC
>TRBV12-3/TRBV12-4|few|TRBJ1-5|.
CASSLYSEGNQPQHF
TGTGCCAGCAGTTTGTACTCCGAGGGCAATCAGCCCCAGCATTTT
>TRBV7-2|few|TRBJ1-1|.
CASSLDPFTEAFF
TGTGCCAGCAGCTTAGATCCTTTCACTGAAGCTTTCTTT
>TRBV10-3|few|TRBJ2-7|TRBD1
CAIWDSLTYEQYF
TGTGCCATTTGGGACAGCCTAACCTACGAGCAGTACTTC
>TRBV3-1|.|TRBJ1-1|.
CASSQAGEGTEAFF
TGTGCCAGCAGCCAGGCAGGGGAGGGAACTGAAGCTTTCTTT
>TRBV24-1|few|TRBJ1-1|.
CATSHPPNTEAFF
TGTGCCACCAGTCATCCTCCAAACACTGAAGCTTTCTTT
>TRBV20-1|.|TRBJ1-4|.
CSASNSPAPATNEKLFF
TGCAGTGCTAGCAACAGCCCAGCTCCTGCAACTAATGAAAAACTGTTTTTT
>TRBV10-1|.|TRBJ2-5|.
CASSERVKRVQETQYF
TGCGCCAGCAGTGAGCGGGTAAAAAGGGTTCAAGAGACCCAGTACTTC
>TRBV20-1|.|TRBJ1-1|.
CSARGVGWTEAFF
TGCAGTGCTAGAGGAGTGGGCTGGACTGAAGCTTTCTTT
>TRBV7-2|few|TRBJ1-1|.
CASSSPRRNTEAFF
TGTGCCAGCAGCTCCCCCAGGCGGAACACTGAAGCTTTCTTT
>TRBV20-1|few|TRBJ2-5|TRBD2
CSATGLAGLETQYF
TGCAGTGCTACTGGACTAGCGGGATTGGAGACCCAGTACTTC
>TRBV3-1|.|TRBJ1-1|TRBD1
CASRIGTANEAFF
TGTGCCAGCAGGATCGGGACAGCTAATGAAGCTTTCTTT
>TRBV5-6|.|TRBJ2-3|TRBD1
CASSLAGRGRVRTDTQYF
TGTGCCAGCAGCTTGGCAGGCAGGGGGCGCGTACGTACAGATACGCAGTATTTT
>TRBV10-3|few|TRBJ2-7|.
CAISDPGRYEQYF
TGTGCCATCAGTGACCCAGGGCGGTACGAGCAGTACTTC
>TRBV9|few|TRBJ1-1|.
CASSVPGHREAFF
TGTGCCAGCAGCGTCCCGGGACATCGTGAAGCTTTCTTT
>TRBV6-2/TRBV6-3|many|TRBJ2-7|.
CASSTGTREQYF
TGTGCCAGCAGTACAGGGACGAGAGAGCAGTACTTC